This T cell receptor (beta chain) was captured in a study of cytomegalovirus exposure and HLA in healthy donors (dated by TCRdb to about 2017). About the investigation overall: An earlier analysis of some 620 of the donors reported approximately 260 Gb of sequence data and 90 million to 120 million unique TCR beta sequences obtained from 180 million or so T cells. Roughly 310 gigabases of sequencing data and 70 million to 85 million unique TCR sequences were included in an early release covering 500 to 750 HLA-typed donors. Of the 300 to 450 genotyped donors, 65% to 90% were placed in the genetic ancestry cluster associated with self-reported Caucasian donors. The aim of the study was to test whether cataloging public T cell receptors could identify signatures of past pathogen exposure. The study profiled the T cell repertoires of 500 to 800 subjects by immunosequencing and related them to cytomegalovirus serostatus. Besides the first cohort of some 670 subjects, a separate validation cohort made up of about 120 different subjects was used. High-throughput TCR immunosequencing, statistical association of individual TCRs with disease status, and machine learning were combined to predict cytomegalovirus infection status. A later analysis re-analyzed previously published TCR beta repertoires from 650 to 800 donors and added high-resolution HLA genotyping to study TCR occurrence patterns. Rather than drawing on any new phenotypic data, the later analysis identified candidate immune exposures from TCR beta sequences and the way those sequences occurred across donors. To decide whether each TCR beta V gene segment behaved as functional or pseudogenic, an earlier analysis of some 600 of the donors relied on high-throughput TCR beta sequencing. Alongside the repertoire data, information on donor age, sex, ethnicity and CMV serostatus was compiled. A later genetic analysis took genome-wide SNP genotypes for about 55% of the 666 donors and used that subset as a discovery cohort. Every repertoire in the discovery cohort had been generated on one and the same sequencing platform. HLA typing included class I and class II loci at four-digit resolution. The number of typed donors differed by locus: roughly 629-640 for A, B, C, DRB1 and DQB1; 500 to 550 for DQA1; approximately 610 for DPA1; and 400 to 480 for DPB1. A handful of DR-DQ haplotypes were treated as single units for association and clustering because of strong linkage in the cohort. Among over 350 genotyped donors of the cohort, an average of roughly 240,000 unique TCR beta nucleotide sequences were sequenced per donor, roughly a sixth of them non-productive.

Library preparation used the immunoSEQ multiplex PCR assay. The multiplex PCR relied on a mix of 60 forward primers for TCR Vbeta segments and 13 reverse primers for TCR Jbeta segments. The CDR3 region of rearranged TCR beta genes was amplified from genomic DNA with a multiplex PCR assay. The amplified TCR beta libraries were sequenced on the Illumina HiSeq System as 87-base-pair reads. The study's processing was this. Across the 670 or so repertoires, a later analysis counted tens of millions of unique TCR beta chains, approximately 12 million of which were shared by at least two donors. Raw reads were error-corrected and collapsed into unique sequences by a nearest-neighbor algorithm in which closely related sequences were merged to remove PCR and sequencing errors. CDR3 sequences were aligned to IMGT reference sequences to assign V, D and J gene segments. For a sequence to be retained, at least a six-nucleotide match to both a V gene segment and a J gene segment was required. Rearrangements were classified as productive when the CDR3 lacked stop codons and remained in frame with V and J, and all other rearrangements were classified as non-productive. CDR3 was defined by IMGT convention, running from the second conserved V-encoded cysteine to the conserved J-encoded phenylalanine. The earlier analysis of approximately 500 of the donors excluded sequences that lacked an unambiguous match to a single V gene segment. An earlier analysis of a few hundred of the donors called V segments functional above 56.7% productive rearrangements and segregating when the between-donor standard deviation exceeded 5%. A statistical classification framework was built for diagnosing cytomegalovirus status from the catalog of TCR beta chain sequences. In a later analysis, TCR nucleotide sequences were compared against IMGT/GENE-DB human TR gene sequences so that V and J genes could be assigned. In a later analysis, CDR3 sequences and most-parsimonious VDJ recombination scenarios were assigned using the TCRdist pipeline. In a later analysis, each TCR beta chain was defined by its CDR3 amino acid sequence together with its V-gene family, and reads without a unique V-gene family were excluded. A later analysis removed roughly 590 highly shared, low-generation-probability nucleotide sequences to deal with suspected cross-contamination and a sequencing artifact. A later analysis calculated a clonal expansion index for each public chain from normalized within-repertoire ranks of inferred template counts. Generation probabilities in a later analysis came from a VDJ recombination model fitted to out-of-frame rearrangements, and those results were checked against IGoR. A later analysis scored TCR-TCR, TCR-HLA and TCR-CMV co-occurrence with hypergeometric tests, applying a repertoire-size bias correction to TCR pairs. To estimate false discovery rates, a later analysis permuted the HLA or CMV assignments 20 times. In a later analysis, co-occurring TCRs were grouped using DBSCAN, with TCRdist sequence similarity added in when clustering inside HLA-allele-positive subsets. For co-occurrence clustering, repertoires with fewer than 30,000 or more than 120,000 public chains were excluded, along with five repertoires with anomalous nucleotide sharing. The table was pulled from immuneACCESS by TCRdb, which kept in-frame rearrangements only. Such tables lose some clones; where checked, under half of the loss comes from unresolved V genes, and the rest has no known cause. The V and J calls and clone size are taken from that table; D and trimming were inferred from the DNA. For this sample the table gives about 120,000 clones, of which 80% were detected only once. The leading ten clones occupy 2.5% of the sample.

Worth noting for this clone: The specificity of this receptor is unknown. Qualities for individual bases were not recorded, and no much larger clone is one base off.

General study outcomes and caveats: Over 15 rarely observed V segments, including chromosome 9 orphons, were excluded from the earlier analysis of about 500 of the donors because counts were too low. A further reported finding was that TCR beta sequences accurately predicted the HLA-A and HLA-B alleles for most subjects in the first cohort. According to a later analysis, TCR association rates differed among HLA loci, with DRB1 alleles showing the most associated TCRs and HLA-C alleles showing the fewest. The classifier was reported to diagnose cytomegalovirus status with high specificity and sensitivity in both the original and validation cohorts. While some public TCRs were present in many individuals, most TCR sequences turned up only very rarely across donors. Most CMV-associated TCR beta chains appeared to be HLA-restricted in a later analysis, and the HLA associations seemed to be driven largely by CMV exposure. A later analysis found that HLA-associated TCR beta chains were more clonally expanded and had lower generation probabilities than equally common non-associated chains. Only TCR beta chains were sequenced in this cohort, and the absence of alpha or paired-chain data limited detectable features. Because HLA typing was missing for some donors at each locus, association tests included only the typed subset. When HLA alleles, especially DR and DQ, strongly co-occurred, attributing TCR associations to individual alleles was difficult. At a false discovery rate of 0.05, a later analysis linked 16,951 TCR beta sequences to specific HLA alleles. In the study, 150 to 200 TCR beta chains were listed as associated with cytomegalovirus. An earlier analysis of 587 of the donors showed that most TCR beta V segments appeared in productive rearrangements either about 90% or about 30% of the time, which broadly matched IMGT annotations. Three of the identified cytomegalovirus-associated TCR beta chains were confirmed in vitro to be specific for cytomegalovirus antigens. Roughly uniform sequencing depth across donors was assumed in presence/absence analyses, although this assumption may not hold. A later genetic analysis reported fewer N-insertions in productive TCRs among donors in an Asian-associated ancestry cluster than the approximately 700-donor mean. The only immune exposure information available for the cohort was CMV serostatus. Correlated functional status among segregating V segments might be attributable to linkage disequilibrium, but an unknown experimental factor could not be ruled out. In a later genetic analysis, a missense DCLRE1C variant was associated with V-gene and J-gene trimming of TCR beta chains, and the association was replicated in an independent cohort. The authors suggested that the approach could potentially be generalized to other disease states and immunological phenotypes. The sequencing pipeline was judged likely to have produced a cluster of highly shared sequence variants as a technical artifact. Several of the top co-occurrence clusters appeared to be linked to parvovirus B19, influenza, CMV and Epstein-Barr virus, according to a later analysis. Because the 87-base-pair reads could not distinguish some IMGT-functional V segments, including TRBV6-2 and TRBV6-3, those segments were excluded.

The CDR3 runs 14 amino acids, cysteine and phenylalanine included. Only CDR3 DNA remains: 42 bases, in frame from the first base. Unmatched junction bases come to 0, with V trimmed by 4 bases and J by 2 bases. From the germline V gene, CDR1 is KGHSH and CDR2 is LQKENI. The cohort comprised some 700 healthy bone marrow donors. At the time of sampling, all cohort members were nominally healthy, though unrecorded immune exposures were likely present. The donor tested CMV seronegative, placing the donor among the 350 to 400 seronegative members of the cohort. Every donor gave a peripheral blood sample, and the peripheral blood mononuclear cells from that sample were used for TCR beta sequencing. The Qiagen DNeasy Blood Extraction Kit was used to extract genomic DNA from the blood cell samples.

In this chain, TRBV18 is recombined with TRBJ1-3, and TRBD1 matches 9 of the central bases. This TCR was sampled from a man aged 25-45 years in good health and CMV-seronegative. Source material: PBMCs. The CDR3 here reads CASSRTGAGNTIYF. The sequence in DNA is TGTGCCAGCTCACGGACAGGGGCTGGAAACACCATATATTTT.